This TCR beta chain was captured in a study of blood T cell repertoires in COVID-19. V dropped 7 bases and J dropped 4 bases, with 19 bases sitting between them. Per germline, CDR1 MRHNA and CDR2 SNTAGT. The CDR3 spans 15 residues. TCRdb's table, derived via immunoSEQ multiplex PCR, lists solely in-frame clones and lacks some. Among fewer than 200,000 clones listed, 60% to 80% were seen once. The sequenced sample consisted of PBMCs or T cells enriched from blood (not recorded which). The source is a woman between 50 and 59 years old who had recovered from COVID-19. The genes are TRBV6-4 and TRBJ1-1; weak D call: TRBD1 (6 bases). CDR3 sequence reads: CASKLEGGVGTEAFF. The CDR3 coding sequence is TGTGCCAGCAAATTGGAAGGGGGGGTGGGCACTGAAGCTTTCTTT.